Sequencing of this TCR beta chain was carried out in a study of blood T cells in healthy people across ages. Sample-barcoded 5' priming and a J-beta primer mix drove a second PCR of roughly 6 to 12 cycles. Using its own MiXCR run on the 5' RACE reads, TCRdb lists one record per CDR3 protein. The top ten hold about 23% of the sample, which has over 1,500,000 distinct CDR3 sequences, 30% to 40% seen once. The germline V gene encodes CDR1 LGHNA and CDR2 YSLEER. The CDR3 consists of 15 residues. The V call is TRBV4-3, the J call TRBJ2-4, with 8 bases identical to TRBD1. The DNA end favors TRBJ2-7, so the J call may be wrong. Sequenced input: blood. The source is a human donor in good health. The CDR3 nucleotides read TGCGCCAGCAGCCAACAGACAGGGGACACCTACGAGCAGTACTTC. Amino acid sequence: CASSQQTGDTYEQYF.